Below are 11 T cell receptor beta chains sequenced from a single sample in a study of T cells in Graves' hyperthyroidism and ophthalmopathy. Amplification of TCR beta CDR3 regions used RNA as the template. RT-PCR in the first round (using the HTBI primer set) targeted the TCR CDR3. In TCRdb, the multiplex PCR reads were re-called with MiXCR into one record per CDR3 protein. Of around 610,000 distinct CDR3 sequences in the sample, approximately 14% were seen once. Material: blood. These receptors were taken from a woman aged 40-49 years with Graves' ophthalmopathy.

This clonotype was detected many times. The chain couples TRBV28 to TRBJ2-7; D is ambiguous. V lost 5 bases, J lost 2 bases, and 10 bases lay in between. Germline CDR1 reads MDHEN; CDR2 reads SYDVKM. The CDR3 contains 13 residues. The CDR3 DNA sequence: TGTGCCAGCAGTCCCGTTCCTCCCTACGAGCAGTACTTC. Protein sequence: CASSPVPPYEQYF.

This clonotype was observed at least ten times. A much larger clone lies one base from this, so it may be a read error. The chain has TRBV6-5 and TRBJ2-7, with 8 bases fitting TRBD1. CDR1 is MNHEY, CDR2 SVGAGI, per germline. CDR3 length: 15 amino acids. This CDR3 is CAGSYWTGNTYEQYF. CDR3 DNA sequence: TGTGCCGGCAGTTATTGGACAGGGAATACCTACGAGCAGTACTTC.

This clonotype was observed many times. The rearrangement joins TRBV19 to TRBJ1-2, with no clear D. V was clipped by 6 bases and J by 2 bases, with 13 bases between them. Per the germline V gene, CDR1 is LNHDA and CDR2 is SQIVND (reference sequence). The CDR3 is made up of 14 amino acids. The CDR3 spells CASREVQRNYGYTF. CDR3 sequence (DNA): TGTGCCAGTAGGGAGGTACAGAGAAACTATGGCTACACCTTC.

This clonotype has at least ten counts. V is TRBV12-3 or TRBV12-4 and J is TRBJ2-2; 10 nucleotides line up with TRBD1. The junction had 7 bases not matched to a gene; V was cut back by 6 bases and J by 3 bases. CDR3 length equals 16 residues. The CDR3 DNA reads as TGTGCCAGCAGCGAAGACAGGGGGCGAGACACCGGGGAGCTGTTTTTT. Translated, it gives CASSEDRGRDTGELFF.

This clonotype was observed many times. The chain employs TRBV20-1 and TRBJ2-7, with D uncertain. The germline CDR1 and CDR2 sequences are DFQATT and SNEGSKA (reference sequence). V shed 4 bases and J shed 5 bases, with 9 bases lying between them. CDR3 length equals 11 residues. Here the CDR3 reads CSAKAFDEQYF. CDR3 sequence (DNA): TGCAGTGCTAAAGCGTTCGACGAGCAGTACTTC.

The V gene is TRBV7-2, the J gene TRBJ1-1; a possible D gene is TRBD1 (5 bases). Between the trimmed V and J ends, which lost 6 bases and 6 bases, there was a span of 20 bases. Germline V gene lookup returns CDR1 SGHTA and CDR2 FQGNSA. The CDR3 covers 15 residues. CDR3 protein: CASSLYRWGESEAFF. The CDR3 DNA sequence: TGTGCCAGCAGTTTATACCGGTGGGGCGAGTCTGAAGCTTTCTTT.

The V and J genes are TRBV29-1 and TRBJ2-7, with D perhaps TRBD1 or TRBD2 (5 bases each). In germline, CDR1 is SQVTM, CDR2 ANQGSEA. Trimming cost V 0 bases and J 5 bases, with 14 bases left between them. There are 14 residues in the CDR3. CDR3 sequence: CSVEEGEGVHEQYF. Here the CDR3 DNA reads TGCAGCGTTGAAGAGGGGGAAGGGGTCCACGAGCAGTACTTC.

This chain uses TRBV7-2 with TRBJ2-4, with no clear D. V was trimmed by 5 bases and J by 2 bases, leaving 19 bases between them. Germline CDR1 and CDR2: SGHTA and FQGNSA. This CDR3 spans 17 amino acids. CDR3 DNA: TGTGCCAGCAGCAGAGCTGTTGGAGACGGGTCCAAAAACATTCAGTACTTC. This encodes CASSRAVGDGSKNIQYF.

The table lists this clonotype with many counts. The V gene is TRBV12-3 or TRBV12-4, the J gene TRBJ2-6; maybe TRBD1 (5 bases). This CDR3 comprises 17 residues. With 2 bases removed from V and 0 bases from J, the gap between germline ends came to 11 bases. The CDR3 bases are TGTGCCAGCAGTTTACTCGTCAGGGACTCTGGGGCCAACGTCCTGACTTTC. It specifies CASSLLVRDSGANVLTF.

The rearrangement links TRBV10-2 to TRBJ1-2; no reliable D call. The CDR3 spans 14 residues. V was shortened by 2 bases and J by 4 bases, with 11 bases between the two germline ends. CDR1 and CDR2 from the germline V gene are WSHSY and SAAADI. The DNA for the CDR3 is TGCGCCAGCAGTGAGGCCCTGGACCTCTATGGCTACACCTTC. Its translation: CASSEALDLYGYTF.

The sample holds many counts of this clonotype. The CDR3 DNA sequence: TGTGCCAACGAGCTTCCTGGGGCCAACGTCCTGACTTTC. Translating it yields CANELPGANVLTF. The rearrangement uses TRBV7-2 and TRBJ2-6; D is ambiguous. Germline CDR1 reads SGHTA; CDR2 reads FQGNSA. V lost 10 bases, J lost 2 bases, and 9 bases lay in between. The CDR3 is 13 amino acids.